The following is a T cell receptor (beta chain) sequence with its context. Its antigen is unidentified. This record belongs to a study of OX40 agonist ivuxolimab in advanced cancers. Study-wide points: Blood T cells, both CD4+ and CD8+, expanded clonally by week 6 at 0.1 to 3.0 mg/kg.

This CDR3 is 13 amino acids long. Germline V gene sequence: CDR1 MNHEY, CDR2 SMNVEV (reference sequence). V lost 3 bases, J lost 1 base, and 6 bases lay in between. Clones were sequenced by immunoSEQ multiplex PCR, and TCRdb holds only the in-frame ones, with some missing. The sample shows around 21,000 clones, about 83% of them seen only once. The sequenced sample was CD4+ or CD8+ T cells sorted from blood, obtained in a trial of the OX40 agonist ivuxolimab. The J gene is TRBJ1-1, the V gene TRBV27; D not certain. This sequence originates from an adult with an advanced solid tumor such as melanoma, head and neck, liver or kidney cancer. This CDR3 reads CASSFARNTEAFF. The CDR3 nucleotides are TGTGCCAGCAGTTTTGCCAGGAACACTGAAGCTTTCTTT.